This is a list of T cell receptor beta chains from one sample in a study of shared clonotypes between healthy human individuals. Repertoires were generated with immunoSEQ multiplex PCR, while TCRdb's copy carries only in-frame clones and drops some. The sample lists around 2,000,000 clones, over 85% occurring once. Input material: naive CD8+ T cells sorted from blood. The receptor source for this set is a young man in good health. CDR3s include the opening cysteine and the closing phenylalanine or tryptophan. The size entry is marked missing in some rows and otherwise reads once, few, many or a size class.

J gene | V gene | clone size | CDR3 protein
TRBJ2-3 | TRBV9 | . | CASSNGLAADGGEYF
TRBJ2-1 | TRBV4-1 | . | CASSQFDRGLDNEQFF
TRBJ2-5 | TRBV6-5 | once | CASQLAEEETQYF
TRBJ1-1 | TRBV19 | . | CASSTGNMNTEAFF
TRBJ2-7 | TRBV4-3 | . | CASSQVLGPGTSGRGINYEQYF
TRBJ2-3 | TRBV10-1 | . | CASSETGLVFTDTQYF
TRBJ2-7 | TRBV30 | . | CAWSAGYEQYF
TRBJ2-7 | TRBV27 | . | CASSSPPSEQYF
TRBJ2-5 | TRBV7-9 | . | CASTRTGVRETQYF
TRBJ2-3 | TRBV10-1 | . | CASSESVGITGETDTQYF
TRBJ2-3 | TRBV9 | . | CASSPPNTDTQYF
TRBJ2-1 | TRBV2 | . | CASSELNNEQFF
TRBJ2-7 | TRBV5-4 | . | CASSWTGSSYEQYF
TRBJ2-3 | TRBV30 | . | CAWSAITSTDTQYF